This T cell receptor beta chain was profiled in a study of T cell responses to AZD1222 COVID-19 vaccine. Regarding this clone: What it binds is not known.

The CDR3 loop spans 15 amino acids. The V segment lost 0 bases and the J segment 7 bases; nucleotides outside the gene matches: 4. Per germline, CDR1 MNHEY and CDR2 SVGEGT. Repertoires were generated with immunoSEQ multiplex PCR, while TCRdb's copy carries only in-frame clones and drops some. Of approximately 100,000 clones in the sample, roughly 92% were seen once. Study outcomes and limitations: Baseline serology detected seropositivity in only six or seven AZD1222 recipients. Reportedly, nearly half the spike-specific TCRs target unmutated variant regions. The sample set comprised mostly white British donors with more females, and clonal diversity was possibly underestimated.

The receptor was isolated from an adult in good health. Sequences were derived from peripheral blood, sampled on day 0 of AZD1222 vaccination. The rearrangement joins TRBV6-2 or TRBV6-3 to TRBJ1-5, with TRBD1 matching 9 bases. CDR3 in amino acids: CASSYSGQGGQPQHF. The CDR3, as DNA: TGTGCCAGCAGTTACTCGGGACAGGGTGGCCAGCCCCAGCATTTT.